A selection of T cell receptor beta chains follows, all from one sample in a study of T cell changes during pregnancy in multiple sclerosis. The repertoire was sequenced with immunoSEQ multiplex PCR; TCRdb's copy has only in-frame clones and lacks some. The table lists approximately 99,000 clones, 90% of them singletons. The sample consisted of peripheral blood, taken in the second trimester of pregnancy. The receptors originated from a female donor in good health, enrolled as a control in a pregnancy study. CDR3s include the opening cysteine and the closing phenylalanine or tryptophan. The D gene is left open where the match is weak. Size values are once, few and many counts, or a class for expanded clones, and some rows have none.

clone_size	j_call	d_call	v_call	cdr3_aa	cdr3_nt
.	TRBJ1-2	.	TRBV27	CASRPKGLHGYTF	TGTGCCAGCCGCCCCAAGGGGCTCCATGGCTACACCTTC
.	TRBJ1-1	TRBD1	TRBV19	CASSRDRGRTEAFF	TGTGCCAGTAGTAGGGACAGGGGGCGGACTGAAGCTTTCTTT
.	TRBJ2-1	TRBD1	TRBV2	CASSGQGASYNEQFF	TGTGCCAGCAGTGGACAGGGGGCCTCCTACAATGAGCAGTTCTTC
.	TRBJ1-1	.	TRBV16	CASSPLRTANTEAFF	TGTGCCAGCAGCCCCCTCCGGACAGCGAACACTGAAGCTTTCTTT
.	TRBJ2-1	.	TRBV5-1	CASTEPRGSYNEQFF	TGCGCCAGCACTGAGCCCAGGGGCTCCTACAATGAGCAGTTCTTC
few	TRBJ1-1	.	TRBV19	CASSRQGRSAFF	TGTGCCAGTAGTAGGCAGGGAAGGAGTGCTTTCTTT
.	TRBJ1-4	.	TRBV7-8	CASSQGGGNEKLFF	TGTGCCAGCAGCCAAGGGGGGGGGAATGAAAAACTGTTTTTT
.	TRBJ1-2	.	TRBV6-5	CASMGGGRANYGYTF	TGTGCCAGCATGGGAGGAGGCAGGGCGAACTATGGCTACACCTTC
.	TRBJ2-1	TRBD2	TRBV7-2	CASSLDGTSSNEQFF	TGTGCCAGCAGCTTAGATGGGACTAGTTCTAATGAGCAGTTCTTC
.	TRBJ1-1	.	TRBV6-5	CASSYSRQAHTEAFF	TGTGCCAGCAGTTACTCGAGACAGGCCCACACTGAAGCTTTCTTT
.	TRBJ1-5	.	TRBV28	CASSWGRGDQPQHF	TGTGCCAGCAGTTGGGGCAGGGGCGATCAGCCCCAGCATTTT
.	TRBJ2-3	.	TRBV7-2	CASSLRGAEADTQYF	TGTGCCAGCAGCTTACGCGGGGCTGAGGCAGATACGCAGTATTTT